This TCR beta chain was retrieved from a study of post-analysis software for immune sequencing data. Study background: Relapsing-remitting, secondary progressive and progressive-relapsing forms of multiple sclerosis all featured among disease courses. Study findings and constraints: The study found TRBV5-6, TRBV5-1 and TRBV20-1 among roughly 5 TRBV segments more frequent in patients than controls. Multiple sclerosis patients had significantly lower normalized Chao1 diversity than controls.

Comments on this clonotype: Its antigen is still unknown.

Sequencing libraries made from TCR beta cDNA carried unique molecular identifiers. TCRdb reanalysed the PCR reads using MiXCR and keeps one entry per CDR3 protein. The table includes about 680,000 distinct CDR3 sequences, 59% detected once. Trimming cost V 2 bases and J 4 bases; bases outside gene matches: 5. The CDR3 contains 14 residues. The V gene's germline CDR1 is GTSNPN and CDR2 SVGIG (reference sequence). The receptor was derived from a girl aged 2-10 years with multiple sclerosis. The sample taken for sequencing was blood. This sequence joins TRBV30 and TRBJ1-2; TRBD1 aligns across 9 bases. The CDR3 sequence is CAWSLGQGGYGYTF. The CDR3 region has the DNA TGTGCCTGGAGTCTGGGACAGGGCGGCTATGGCTACACCTTC. Combining the CDR3 with reference TRBV30 and TRBJ1-2 gives the whole variable domain SQTIHQWPATLVQPVGSPLSLECTVEGTSNPNLYWYRQAAGRGLQLLFYSVGIGQISSEVPQNLSASRPQDRQFILSSKKLLLSDSGFYLCAWSLGQGGYGYTFGSGTRLTVV.